This is a list of T cell receptor beta chains from one sample in a study of cytomegalovirus exposure and HLA in healthy donors. Some clones are missing from TCRdb's copy, which holds only in-frame ones; the method was immunoSEQ multiplex PCR. This table has some 180,000 clones, around 80% appearing once. The specimen was PBMCs. These TCRs come from a woman in her 30s in good health and CMV-seronegative. Both conserved end residues are part of each CDR3. Fields, in order: J gene, V gene, D gene, clone size, CDR3 protein, CDR3 DNA. D genes are given only for firm matches. Not every row has a clone size; where given, it reads once, few, many or a size class.

J gene: TRBJ2-2
V gene: TRBV5-1
D gene: -
clone size: -
CDR3 protein: CASSRDGGGTGELFF
CDR3 DNA: TGCGCCAGCAGCCGCGACGGGGGTGGCACCGGGGAGCTGTTTTTT

J gene: TRBJ1-1
V gene: TRBV11-2
D gene: -
clone size: -
CDR3 protein: CASRTGGTEAFF
CDR3 DNA: TGTGCCAGCAGGACGGGGGGCACTGAAGCTTTCTTT

J gene: TRBJ1-6
V gene: TRBV5-1
D gene: -
clone size: -
CDR3 protein: CASSPSGIFGSPLHF
CDR3 DNA: TGCGCCAGCAGCCCATCAGGAATCTTTGGGTCACCCCTCCACTTT

J gene: TRBJ1-4
V gene: TRBV5-4
D gene: -
clone size: few
CDR3 protein: CASSLAGGANEKLFF
CDR3 DNA: TGTGCCAGCAGCTTGGCCGGGGGGGCTAATGAAAAACTGTTTTTT

J gene: TRBJ2-7
V gene: TRBV27
D gene: -
clone size: -
CDR3 protein: CASTGGNEQYF
CDR3 DNA: TGTGCCAGCACCGGGGGTAACGAGCAGTACTTC

J gene: TRBJ2-3
V gene: TRBV2
D gene: TRBD2
clone size: -
CDR3 protein: CASSVGGGGATTQYF
CDR3 DNA: TGTGCCAGCAGTGTGGGGGGCGGGGGGGCCACTACGCAGTATTTT

J gene: TRBJ1-3
V gene: TRBV19
D gene: TRBD1
clone size: few
CDR3 protein: CASSTRDSFSSGNTIYF
CDR3 DNA: TGTGCCAGTAGTACCCGGGACAGCTTCAGCTCTGGAAACACCATATATTTT

J gene: TRBJ1-1
V gene: TRBV21-1
D gene: -
clone size: -
CDR3 protein: CASSYSQGATSLNTEAFF
CDR3 DNA: TGTGCCAGCAGTTACTCACAAGGAGCAACGAGCCTGAACACTGAAGCTTTCTTT

J gene: TRBJ2-5
V gene: TRBV7-2
D gene: TRBD2
clone size: -
CDR3 protein: CASSLARGSGGWKTQYF
CDR3 DNA: TGTGCCAGCAGCTTAGCCCGGGGTAGCGGGGGTTGGAAGACCCAGTACTTC

J gene: TRBJ2-1
V gene: TRBV5-1
D gene: -
clone size: -
CDR3 protein: CASSLVGTPSYNEQFF
CDR3 DNA: TGCGCCAGCAGCTTGGTGGGCACCCCATCCTACAATGAGCAGTTCTTC

J gene: TRBJ2-1
V gene: TRBV5-6
D gene: TRBD2
clone size: few
CDR3 protein: CASSLVARGGPGSYNEQFF
CDR3 DNA: TGTGCCAGCAGCTTGGTTGCGCGGGGGGGCCCGGGATCCTACAATGAGCAGTTCTTC

J gene: TRBJ1-3
V gene: TRBV7-9
D gene: -
clone size: -
CDR3 protein: CASSLAAGNTIYF
CDR3 DNA: TGTGCCAGCAGCTTGGCAGCTGGAAACACCATATATTTT

J gene: TRBJ1-1
V gene: TRBV30
D gene: TRBD1
clone size: once
CDR3 protein: CAWAAGTGMYTAREAFF
CDR3 DNA: TGTGCCTGGGCCGCGGGGACAGGGATGTATACGGCCCGAGAAGCTTTCTTT

J gene: TRBJ2-7
V gene: TRBV6-1
D gene: -
clone size: -
CDR3 protein: CASSDWVLLGAYEQYF
CDR3 DNA: TGTGCCAGCAGTGACTGGGTTCTCCTAGGAGCCTACGAGCAGTACTTC

J gene: TRBJ2-5
V gene: TRBV19
D gene: TRBD2
clone size: -
CDR3 protein: CASSTHPIAGGKETQYF
CDR3 DNA: TGTGCCAGTAGTACCCACCCAATAGCGGGGGGGAAGGAGACCCAGTACTTC

J gene: TRBJ2-3
V gene: TRBV9
D gene: TRBD2
clone size: -
CDR3 protein: CASSYSGEAPDTQYF
CDR3 DNA: TGTGCCAGCAGCTATAGCGGGGAGGCCCCCGATACGCAGTATTTT

J gene: TRBJ1-3
V gene: TRBV2
D gene: -
clone size: -
CDR3 protein: CASREGPGNTIYF
CDR3 DNA: TGTGCCAGCAGGGAGGGGCCCGGAAACACCATATATTTT

J gene: TRBJ1-1
V gene: TRBV18
D gene: -
clone size: few
CDR3 protein: CASSPLPGGNTEAFF
CDR3 DNA: TGTGCCAGCTCACCGCTCCCGGGGGGGAACACTGAAGCTTTCTTT

J gene: TRBJ1-5
V gene: TRBV7-8
D gene: TRBD1
clone size: few
CDR3 protein: CASSTGQGSGQPQHF
CDR3 DNA: TGTGCCAGCAGTACGGGACAGGGGAGTGGTCAGCCCCAGCATTTT

J gene: TRBJ2-7
V gene: TRBV21-1
D gene: -
clone size: -
CDR3 protein: CASSNEWTSRAGLAGAGYEQYF
CDR3 DNA: TGTGCCAGCAGCAACGAGTGGACCTCCAGGGCAGGACTAGCGGGGGCTGGCTACGAGCAGTACTTC

J gene: TRBJ2-7
V gene: TRBV21-1
D gene: -
clone size: -
CDR3 protein: CASSPRATGGEQYF
CDR3 DNA: TGTGCCAGCAGCCCCAGGGCCACCGGCGGCGAGCAGTACTTC

J gene: TRBJ1-1
V gene: TRBV5-6
D gene: TRBD1
clone size: -
CDR3 protein: CASSWTGRDTEAFF
CDR3 DNA: TGTGCCAGCAGCTGGACAGGGAGGGACACTGAAGCTTTCTTT

J gene: TRBJ2-2
V gene: TRBV27
D gene: -
clone size: -
CDR3 protein: CASSRETHTGELFF
CDR3 DNA: TGTGCCAGCAGTAGGGAGACGCACACCGGGGAGCTGTTTTTT

J gene: TRBJ2-7
V gene: TRBV5-6
D gene: -
clone size: -
CDR3 protein: CASSLWAGWTYEQYF
CDR3 DNA: TGTGCCAGCAGCTTGTGGGCGGGGTGGACCTACGAGCAGTACTTC

J gene: TRBJ2-7
V gene: TRBV19
D gene: TRBD1
clone size: -
CDR3 protein: CASTWTGGYEQYF
CDR3 DNA: TGTGCCAGTACATGGACAGGGGGTTACGAGCAGTACTTC

J gene: TRBJ2-5
V gene: TRBV2
D gene: -
clone size: -
CDR3 protein: CASSGSGVGAETQYF
CDR3 DNA: TGTGCCAGCAGTGGGTCGGGGGTTGGCGCGGAGACCCAGTACTTC

J gene: TRBJ1-1
V gene: TRBV7-3
D gene: -
clone size: -
CDR3 protein: CASSLRFQANTEAFF
CDR3 DNA: TGTGCCAGCAGCTTAAGGTTCCAGGCGAACACTGAAGCTTTCTTT

J gene: TRBJ1-6
V gene: TRBV15
D gene: TRBD1
clone size: -
CDR3 protein: CATSREAGGNSPLHF
CDR3 DNA: TGTGCCACCAGCAGAGAAGCAGGGGGCAATTCACCCCTCCACTTT

J gene: TRBJ2-7
V gene: TRBV9
D gene: -
clone size: -
CDR3 protein: CASSVGLRLAEKGDEQYF
CDR3 DNA: TGTGCCAGCAGCGTAGGTCTTAGACTCGCGGAAAAAGGGGACGAGCAGTACTTC

J gene: TRBJ1-5
V gene: TRBV7-7
D gene: -
clone size: -
CDR3 protein: CASSPRPGVIQPQHF
CDR3 DNA: TGTGCCAGCAGCCCCCGGCCAGGGGTGATTCAGCCCCAGCATTTT

J gene: TRBJ2-7
V gene: TRBV7-9
D gene: -
clone size: -
CDR3 protein: CASTQGARGEQYF
CDR3 DNA: TGTGCCAGCACCCAAGGGGCTAGGGGGGAGCAGTACTTC

J gene: TRBJ2-3
V gene: TRBV10-3
D gene: -
clone size: -
CDR3 protein: CASVANPRTDTQYF
CDR3 DNA: TGTGCCAGCGTGGCCAATCCTAGGACAGATACGCAGTATTTT

J gene: TRBJ2-3
V gene: TRBV7-7
D gene: TRBD2
clone size: -
CDR3 protein: CASSSRLAGGPDTQYF
CDR3 DNA: TGTGCCAGCAGCTCCCGACTAGCGGGGGGGCCTGATACGCAGTATTTT

J gene: TRBJ1-2
V gene: TRBV5-1
D gene: TRBD1
clone size: -
CDR3 protein: CASSEQGSNYGYTF
CDR3 DNA: TGCGCCAGCAGCGAACAGGGGTCTAACTATGGCTACACCTTC

J gene: TRBJ1-6
V gene: TRBV27
D gene: TRBD1
clone size: -
CDR3 protein: CASSEWGQGLSPPHF
CDR3 DNA: TGTGCCAGCAGTGAGTGGGGACAGGGTCTGTCACCCCCCCACTTT

J gene: TRBJ1-5
V gene: TRBV9
D gene: TRBD1
clone size: -
CDR3 protein: CASSVNTGAGQPQHF
CDR3 DNA: TGTGCCAGCAGCGTAAATACAGGGGCGGGTCAGCCCCAGCATTTT

J gene: TRBJ1-1
V gene: TRBV30
D gene: -
clone size: -
CDR3 protein: CAWTMGVNTEAFF
CDR3 DNA: TGTGCCTGGACCATGGGAGTGAACACTGAAGCTTTCTTT

J gene: TRBJ2-3
V gene: TRBV10-3
D gene: TRBD2
clone size: -
CDR3 protein: CAIRKRGITDTQYF
CDR3 DNA: TGTGCCATCAGAAAGCGGGGGATCACAGATACGCAGTATTTT

J gene: TRBJ1-5
V gene: TRBV5-6
D gene: -
clone size: -
CDR3 protein: CASSPGSEPQHF
CDR3 DNA: TGTGCCAGCAGCCCGGGGTCGGAGCCCCAGCATTTT

J gene: TRBJ1-5
V gene: TRBV28
D gene: -
clone size: -
CDR3 protein: CASSFWGPNQPQHF
CDR3 DNA: TGTGCCAGCAGTTTTTGGGGGCCGAATCAGCCCCAGCATTTT

J gene: TRBJ2-5
V gene: TRBV7-7
D gene: -
clone size: -
CDR3 protein: CASSSIVTETQYF
CDR3 DNA: TGTGCTAGCAGCTCCATAGTTACGGAGACCCAGTACTTC

J gene: TRBJ1-5
V gene: TRBV5-6
D gene: TRBD1
clone size: -
CDR3 protein: CASSPNSQGAQGNQPQHF
CDR3 DNA: TGTGCCAGCAGCCCGAACTCTCAGGGGGCGCAGGGCAATCAGCCCCAGCATTTT

J gene: TRBJ1-6
V gene: TRBV5-1
D gene: TRBD1
clone size: few
CDR3 protein: CASSLGHRGAFSPLHF
CDR3 DNA: TGCGCCAGCAGCTTAGGTCACAGGGGGGCTTTTTCACCCCTCCACTTT

J gene: TRBJ1-3
V gene: TRBV7-3
D gene: -
clone size: -
CDR3 protein: CASSLKPPGSGNTIYF
CDR3 DNA: TGTGCCAGCAGCTTAAAGCCACCGGGCTCTGGAAACACCATATATTTT

J gene: TRBJ1-1
V gene: TRBV4-1
D gene: -
clone size: few
CDR3 protein: CASSQGRSGGVTEAFF
CDR3 DNA: TGCGCCAGCAGCCAGGGGCGGAGTGGAGGGGTCACTGAAGCTTTCTTT

J gene: TRBJ2-7
V gene: TRBV6-5
D gene: TRBD2
clone size: -
CDR3 protein: CASSYPSGGANEQYF
CDR3 DNA: TGTGCCAGCAGTTATCCAAGCGGGGGGGCCAACGAGCAGTACTTC

J gene: TRBJ1-4
V gene: TRBV5-1
D gene: -
clone size: -
CDR3 protein: CASSLKDSNEKLFF
CDR3 DNA: TGCGCCAGCAGCTTGAAAGACTCTAATGAAAAACTGTTTTTT

J gene: TRBJ2-1
V gene: TRBV27
D gene: TRBD2
clone size: -
CDR3 protein: CASSLTSGGNNEQFF
CDR3 DNA: TGTGCCAGCAGTTTGACTAGCGGGGGAAACAATGAGCAGTTCTTC

J gene: TRBJ1-6
V gene: TRBV7-8
D gene: TRBD1
clone size: -
CDR3 protein: CASSSWTGLDSPLHF
CDR3 DNA: TGTGCCAGCAGCTCGTGGACAGGGCTAGATTCACCCCTCCACTTT

J gene: TRBJ2-6
V gene: TRBV5-1
D gene: -
clone size: once
CDR3 protein: CASSLGGRPSSGANVLTF
CDR3 DNA: TGCGCCAGCAGCTTGGGGGGCAGGCCGAGCTCTGGGGCCAACGTCCTGACTTTC

J gene: TRBJ2-3
V gene: TRBV12-5
D gene: -
clone size: -
CDR3 protein: CASGSSGTDTQYF
CDR3 DNA: TGTGCTAGTGGTAGCTCCGGCACAGATACGCAGTATTTT

J gene: TRBJ1-5
V gene: TRBV5-1
D gene: -
clone size: -
CDR3 protein: CASSLPGLNQPQHF
CDR3 DNA: TGCGCCAGCAGCTTGCCAGGTCTGAATCAGCCCCAGCATTTT

J gene: TRBJ1-3
V gene: TRBV27
D gene: -
clone size: -
CDR3 protein: CASSTFRSSGNTIYF
CDR3 DNA: TGTGCCAGCAGTACTTTTAGGAGCTCTGGAAACACCATATATTTT

J gene: TRBJ2-7
V gene: TRBV6-5
D gene: TRBD1
clone size: -
CDR3 protein: CASSRQGANVGEQYF
CDR3 DNA: TGTGCCAGCAGTAGACAGGGGGCTAATGTCGGCGAGCAGTACTTC